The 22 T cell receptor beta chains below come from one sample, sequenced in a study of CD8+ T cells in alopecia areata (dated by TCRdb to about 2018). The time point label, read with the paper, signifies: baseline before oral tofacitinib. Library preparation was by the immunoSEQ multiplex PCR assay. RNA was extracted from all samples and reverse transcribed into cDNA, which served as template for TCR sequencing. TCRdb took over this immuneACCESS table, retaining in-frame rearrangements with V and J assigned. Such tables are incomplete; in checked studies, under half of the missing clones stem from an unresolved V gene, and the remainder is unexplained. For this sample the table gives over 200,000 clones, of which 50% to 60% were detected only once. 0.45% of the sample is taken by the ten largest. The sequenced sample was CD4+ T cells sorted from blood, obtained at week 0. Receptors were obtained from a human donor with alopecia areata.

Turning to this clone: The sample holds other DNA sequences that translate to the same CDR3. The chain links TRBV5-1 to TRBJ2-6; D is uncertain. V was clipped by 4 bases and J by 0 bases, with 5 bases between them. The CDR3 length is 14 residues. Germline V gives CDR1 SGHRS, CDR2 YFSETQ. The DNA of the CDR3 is TGCGCCAGCAGCCCTTCCTCTGGGGCCAACGTCCTGACTTTC. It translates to CASSPSSGANVLTF.

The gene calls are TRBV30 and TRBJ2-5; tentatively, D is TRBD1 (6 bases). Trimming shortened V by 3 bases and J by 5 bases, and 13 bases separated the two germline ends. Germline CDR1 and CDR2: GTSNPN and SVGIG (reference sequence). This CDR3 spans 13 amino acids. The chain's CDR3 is CAWSLGQLETQYF. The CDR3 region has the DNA TGTGCCTGGAGCCTCGGACAGTTGGAGACCCAGTACTTC. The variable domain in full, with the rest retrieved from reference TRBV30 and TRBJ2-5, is SQTIHQWPATLVQPVGSPLSLECTVEGTSNPNLYWYRQAAGRGLQLLFYSVGIGQISSEVPQNLSASRPQDRQFILSSKKLLLSDSGFYLCAWSLGQLETQYFGPGTRLLVL.

The DNA of the CDR3 is TGTGCCAGCAGTTACAACAGGGGCGGCTATGGCTACACCTTC. This gives the protein CASSYNRGGYGYTF. The V and J genes are TRBV6-5 and TRBJ1-2; 7 positions agree with TRBD1. The V gene's germline CDR1 is MNHEY and CDR2 SVGAGI. The CDR3 sequence is 14 residues long. V dropped 2 bases and J dropped 4; count of bases not matched to a gene: 4.

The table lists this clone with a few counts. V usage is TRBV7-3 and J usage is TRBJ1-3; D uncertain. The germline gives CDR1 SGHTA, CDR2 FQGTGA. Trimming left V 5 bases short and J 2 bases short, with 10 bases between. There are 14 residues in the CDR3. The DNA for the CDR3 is TGTGCCAGCAGCACCGGGCAGCCTGGAAACACCATATATTTT. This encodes CASSTGQPGNTIYF.

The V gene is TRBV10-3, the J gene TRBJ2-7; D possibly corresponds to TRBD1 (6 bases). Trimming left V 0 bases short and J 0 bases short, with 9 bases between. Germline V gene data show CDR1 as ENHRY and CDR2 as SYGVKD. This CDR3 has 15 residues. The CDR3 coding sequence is TGTGCCATCAGTGAGTCTTCGGGACACTCCTACGAGCAGTACTTC. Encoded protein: CAISESSGHSYEQYF.

CDR3 in DNA: TGCAGCGTTGGAAGGACGTACGAGCAGTACTTC. It specifies CSVGRTYEQYF. The rearrangement uses TRBV29-1 and TRBJ2-7, with no clear D. The CDR3 runs to 11 residues. Germline values: CDR1 SQVTM, CDR2 ANQGSEA. The ends were cut back, 4 bases at V and 4 bases at J, with 8 bases in the middle.

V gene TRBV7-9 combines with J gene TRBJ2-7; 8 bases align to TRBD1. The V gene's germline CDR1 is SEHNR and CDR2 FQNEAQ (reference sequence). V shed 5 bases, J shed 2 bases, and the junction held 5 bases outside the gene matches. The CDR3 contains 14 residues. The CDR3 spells CASSPTGGPYEQYF. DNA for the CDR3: TGTGCCAGCAGCCCCACAGGGGGGCCCTACGAGCAGTACTTC.

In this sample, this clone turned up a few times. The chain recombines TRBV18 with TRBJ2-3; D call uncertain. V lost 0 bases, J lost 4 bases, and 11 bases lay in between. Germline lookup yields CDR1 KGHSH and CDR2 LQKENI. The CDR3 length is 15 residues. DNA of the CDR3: TGTGCCAGCTCACCACCGTTGCAAGGCGCAGATACGCAGTATTTT. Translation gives CASSPPLQGADTQYF.

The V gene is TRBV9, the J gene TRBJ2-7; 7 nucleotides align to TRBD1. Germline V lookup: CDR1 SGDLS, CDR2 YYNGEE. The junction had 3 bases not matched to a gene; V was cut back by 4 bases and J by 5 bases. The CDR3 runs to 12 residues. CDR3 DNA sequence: TGTGCCAGCAGCCGAGACAGGGACGAGCAGTACTTC. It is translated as CASSRDRDEQYF.

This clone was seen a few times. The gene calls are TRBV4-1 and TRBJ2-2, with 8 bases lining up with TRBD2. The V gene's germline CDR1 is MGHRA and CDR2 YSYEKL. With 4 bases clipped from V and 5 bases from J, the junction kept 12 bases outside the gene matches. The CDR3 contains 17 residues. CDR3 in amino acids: CASSPRTAGVTTGELFF. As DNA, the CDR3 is TGCGCCAGCAGCCCCCGCACAGCGGGGGTTACGACCGGGGAGCTGTTTTTT.

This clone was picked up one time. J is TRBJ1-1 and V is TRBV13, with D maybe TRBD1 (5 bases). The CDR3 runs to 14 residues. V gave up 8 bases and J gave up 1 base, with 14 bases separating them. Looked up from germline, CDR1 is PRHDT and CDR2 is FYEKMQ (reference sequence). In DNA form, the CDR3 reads TGTGCCAGCGAGGGAGGGGAGTGGAACACTGAAGCTTTCTTT. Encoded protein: CASEGGEWNTEAFF.

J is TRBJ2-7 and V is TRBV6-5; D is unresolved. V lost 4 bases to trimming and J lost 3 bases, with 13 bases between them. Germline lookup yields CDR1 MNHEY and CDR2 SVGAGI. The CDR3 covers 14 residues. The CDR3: CASSSSPGSYEQYF. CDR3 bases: TGTGCCAGCAGTTCCTCACCCGGCAGCTACGAGCAGTACTTC.

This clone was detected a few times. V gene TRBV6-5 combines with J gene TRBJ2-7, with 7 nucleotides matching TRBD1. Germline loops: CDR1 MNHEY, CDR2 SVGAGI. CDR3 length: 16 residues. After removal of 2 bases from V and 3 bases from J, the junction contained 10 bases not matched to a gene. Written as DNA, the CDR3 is TGTGCCAGCAGTTACGGTACAGGGGCAGAGGGCTACGAGCAGTACTTC. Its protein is CASSYGTGAEGYEQYF.

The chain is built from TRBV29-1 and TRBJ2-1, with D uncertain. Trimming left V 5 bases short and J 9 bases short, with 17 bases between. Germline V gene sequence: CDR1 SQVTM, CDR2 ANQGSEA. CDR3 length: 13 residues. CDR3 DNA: TGCAGCGTTCCGGGTCGCCGGGTGGGTGAGCAGTTCTTC. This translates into CSVPGRRVGEQFF.

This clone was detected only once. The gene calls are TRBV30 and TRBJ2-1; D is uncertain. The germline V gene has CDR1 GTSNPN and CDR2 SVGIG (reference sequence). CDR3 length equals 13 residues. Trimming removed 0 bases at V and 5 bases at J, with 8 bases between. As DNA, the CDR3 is TGTGCCTGGAGTGTACAATCCCACAATGAGCAGTTCTTC. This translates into CAWSVQSHNEQFF.

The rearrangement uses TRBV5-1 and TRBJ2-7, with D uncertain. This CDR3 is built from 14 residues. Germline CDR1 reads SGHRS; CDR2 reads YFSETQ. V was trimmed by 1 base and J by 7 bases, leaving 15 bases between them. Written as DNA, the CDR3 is TGCGCCAGCAGCTTGTCTCGCGTTCCTAGGGAGCAGTACTTC. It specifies CASSLSRVPREQYF.

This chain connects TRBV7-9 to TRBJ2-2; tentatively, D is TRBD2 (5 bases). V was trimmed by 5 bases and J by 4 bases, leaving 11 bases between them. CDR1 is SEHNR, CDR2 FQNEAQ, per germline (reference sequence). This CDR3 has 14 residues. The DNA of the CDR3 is TGTGCCAGCAGCCGGGATCGGACCACCGGGGAGCTGTTTTTT. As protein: CASSRDRTTGELFF.

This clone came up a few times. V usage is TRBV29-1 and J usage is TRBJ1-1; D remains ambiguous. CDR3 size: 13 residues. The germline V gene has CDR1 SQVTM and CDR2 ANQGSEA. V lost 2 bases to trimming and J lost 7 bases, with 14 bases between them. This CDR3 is CSVELVVSVEAFF. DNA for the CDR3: TGCAGCGTTGAATTAGTGGTCAGTGTTGAAGCTTTCTTT.

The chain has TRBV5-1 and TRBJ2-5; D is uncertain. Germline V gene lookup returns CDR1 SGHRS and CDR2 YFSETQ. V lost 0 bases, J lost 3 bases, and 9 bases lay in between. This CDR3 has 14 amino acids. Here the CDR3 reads CASSLGPRKETQYF. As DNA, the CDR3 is TGCGCCAGCAGCTTGGGCCCGAGGAAAGAGACCCAGTACTTC. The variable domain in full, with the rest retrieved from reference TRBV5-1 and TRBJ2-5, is KAGVTQTPRYLIKTRGQQVTLSCSPISGHRSVSWYQQTPGQGLQFLFEYFSETQRNKGNFPGRFSGRQFSNSRSEMNVSTLELGDSALYLCASSLGPRKETQYFGPGTRLLVL.

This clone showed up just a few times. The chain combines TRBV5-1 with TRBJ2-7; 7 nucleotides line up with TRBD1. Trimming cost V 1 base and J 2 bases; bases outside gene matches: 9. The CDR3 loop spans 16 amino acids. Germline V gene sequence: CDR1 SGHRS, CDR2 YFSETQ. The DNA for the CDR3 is TGCGCCAGCAGCTTGATCCGGTCAGGGGGAACCTACGAGCAGTACTTC. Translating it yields CASSLIRSGGTYEQYF.

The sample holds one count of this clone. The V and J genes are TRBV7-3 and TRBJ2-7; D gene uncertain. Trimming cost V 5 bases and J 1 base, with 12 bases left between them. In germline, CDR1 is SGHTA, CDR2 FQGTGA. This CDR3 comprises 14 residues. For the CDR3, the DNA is TGTGCCAGCAGCGCCCGTCCTAGTTCCTACGAGCAGTACTTC. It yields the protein CASSARPSSYEQYF.

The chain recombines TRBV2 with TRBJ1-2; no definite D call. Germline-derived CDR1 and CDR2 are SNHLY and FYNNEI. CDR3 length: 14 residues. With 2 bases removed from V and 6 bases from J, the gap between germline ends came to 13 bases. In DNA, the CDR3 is TGTGCCAGCAGTGAATCCCCTGTGGGCCATGGCTACACCTTC. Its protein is CASSESPVGHGYTF.